This TCR beta chain emerged from a study of PD-L1 blockade in urothelial cancer. Across the study: Patients' prior chemotherapy regimens numbered 0 to 3. Peripheral blood specimens exhibited a median yield of about 140,000 T cells.

As for time point: pretreatment peripheral blood. The germline V gene has CDR1 SGHRS and CDR2 YFSETQ. The junction had 3 bases not matched to a gene; V was cut back by 1 base and J by 1 base. This CDR3 is 16 amino acids long. Every PCR got spiked synthetic TCR analog templates. Data came from immunoSEQ multiplex PCR; TCRdb stores just in-frame clones and leaves some out. Here the sample spans approximately 55,000 clones, around 84% being singletons. The material was PBMCs, obtained around atezolizumab (anti-PD-L1) treatment. The chain has TRBV5-1 and TRBJ2-3; 10 bases agree with TRBD1. The sequence came from a man aged 55 to 69 with urothelial cancer. The CDR3 spells CASSLTGTGGTDTQYF. The DNA of the CDR3 is TGCGCCAGCAGCTTGACCGGGACAGGGGGCACAGATACGCAGTATTTT.